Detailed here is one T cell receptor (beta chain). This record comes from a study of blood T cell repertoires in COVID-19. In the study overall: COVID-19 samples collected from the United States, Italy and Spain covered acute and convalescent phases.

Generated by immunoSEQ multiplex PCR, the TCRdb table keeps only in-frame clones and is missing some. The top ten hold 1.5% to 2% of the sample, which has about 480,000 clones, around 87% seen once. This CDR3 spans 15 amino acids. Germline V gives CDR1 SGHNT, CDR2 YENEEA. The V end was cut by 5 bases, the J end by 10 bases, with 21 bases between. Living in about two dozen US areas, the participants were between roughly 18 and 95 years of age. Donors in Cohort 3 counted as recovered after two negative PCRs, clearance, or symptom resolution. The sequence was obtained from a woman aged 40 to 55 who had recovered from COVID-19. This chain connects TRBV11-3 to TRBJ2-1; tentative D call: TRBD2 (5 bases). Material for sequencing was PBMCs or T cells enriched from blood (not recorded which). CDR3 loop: CASSGLRGAVREQFF. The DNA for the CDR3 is TGTGCCAGCAGCGGCCTCCGGGGTGCCGTAAGGGAGCAGTTCTTC.